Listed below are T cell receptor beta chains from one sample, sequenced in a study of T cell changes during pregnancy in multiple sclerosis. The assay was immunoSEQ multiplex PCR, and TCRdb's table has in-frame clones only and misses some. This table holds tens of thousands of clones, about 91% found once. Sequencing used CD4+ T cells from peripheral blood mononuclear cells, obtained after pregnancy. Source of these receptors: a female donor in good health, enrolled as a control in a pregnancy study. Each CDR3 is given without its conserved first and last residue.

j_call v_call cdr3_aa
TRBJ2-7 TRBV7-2 ASSLPLLSYEQY
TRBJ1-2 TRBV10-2 ASSEVRGSNYGYT
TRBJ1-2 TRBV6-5 ASSYSSVPNYGYT
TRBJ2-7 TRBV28 ASSLARGDEQY
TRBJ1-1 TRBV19 ASKNRGVANTEAF
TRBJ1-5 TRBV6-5 ASSQGTSVNQPQH
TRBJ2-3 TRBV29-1 SAQPGTSGTDTQY
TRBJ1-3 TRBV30 AYLQGISGNTIY
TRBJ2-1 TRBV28 ASSRTSGRARSSYNEQF
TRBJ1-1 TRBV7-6 ASTEGGQSTEAF
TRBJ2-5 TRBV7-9 ASSPWTSGGLETQY
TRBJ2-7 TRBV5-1 ASSLDGIGQY
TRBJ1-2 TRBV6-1 ASIKDRGTNYGYT
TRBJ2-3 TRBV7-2 ASSTRLAGDTQY
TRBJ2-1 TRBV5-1 ASSLASVAYNEQF
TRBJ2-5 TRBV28 ASSFGQGWETQY
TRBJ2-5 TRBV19 ASREAGGRETQY
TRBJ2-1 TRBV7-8 ASIPIVRGSSYNEQF
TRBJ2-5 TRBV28 ASSFRAGRGETQY
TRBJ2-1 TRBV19 ASSIERGGYNEQF
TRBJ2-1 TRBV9 ASSVKSSGGEISYNEQF
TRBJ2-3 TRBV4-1 ASSQVGTVPSTDTQY
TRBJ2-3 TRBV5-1 ATSPGLTDTQY
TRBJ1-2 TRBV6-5 ASIQRRDGGGGYT
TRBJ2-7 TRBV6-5 ASSDSRYEQY
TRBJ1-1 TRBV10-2 ASSPPQGRIEAF
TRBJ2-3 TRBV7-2 ASRGENTDTQY
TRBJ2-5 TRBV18 ASSQLAGNQETQY
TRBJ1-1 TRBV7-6 ASSSQVGDTEAF
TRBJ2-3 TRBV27 ASSWQGQTQY
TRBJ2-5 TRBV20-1 SATEGGTQY
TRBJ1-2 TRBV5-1 ASSLASDYGYT
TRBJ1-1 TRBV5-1 ASSIDRGVTEAF
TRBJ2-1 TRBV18 ASSTGTSGRDEQF
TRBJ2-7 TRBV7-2 ASSLVAGQGFYEQY
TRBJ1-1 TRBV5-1 ASSIGAIDTEAF
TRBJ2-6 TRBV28 ASSSDRVPISVLT
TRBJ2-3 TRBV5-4 ASSLRTEGTDTQY
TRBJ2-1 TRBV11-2 ASSLGQNNEQF
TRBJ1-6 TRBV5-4 ASSSSRQSPGRPLH
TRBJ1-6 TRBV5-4 ASSPDSNNSPLH
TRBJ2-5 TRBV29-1 SVEEDRDRVFPETQY
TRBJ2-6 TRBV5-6 ASSLARTGASGANVLT
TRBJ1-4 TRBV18 ASSQLLSEKLF
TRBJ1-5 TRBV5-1 ASSLEGQGNQPQH
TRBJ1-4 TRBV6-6 ASKGDGEKLF
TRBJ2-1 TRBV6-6 ASGTGGYNEQF
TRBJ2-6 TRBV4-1 ASSQPRQVSGANVLT
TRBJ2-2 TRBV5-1 ASSLRAGDSGELF
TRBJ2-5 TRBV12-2 ASRFPSIRGGETQY
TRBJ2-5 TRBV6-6 ASSYRPQGTQY
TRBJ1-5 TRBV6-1 ASTPDRGNQPQH
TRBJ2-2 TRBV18 ASSPQTGELF
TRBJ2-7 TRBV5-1 ASSWGTGKTHEQY
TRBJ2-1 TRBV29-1 SVEFSLAQEGGNEQF